This T cell receptor beta chain was obtained from a study of T-cell memory formation after mild COVID-19. Findings of the study overall: Pre-infection memory held some responding clones, suggesting pre-existing cross-reactive T cells responded.

Remarks on this clonotype: Its cognate antigen is unknown.

TCRdb used MiXCR to reprocess the 5' RACE reads, holding one entry per CDR3 protein. The top ten hold roughly 24% of the sample, which has fewer than 350,000 distinct CDR3 sequences, roughly 18% seen once. CDR1 and CDR2 (germline): LGHNA, YSLEER. The CDR3 spans 13 residues. With 4 bases removed from V and 8 bases from J, the gap between germline ends came to 14 bases. Sequencing used PBMCs or a T cell subset sorted from them (not recorded which). The source of this sequence is a man aged 18 to 30 who had mild COVID-19 (a few samples of this study predate the infection). Cell type and time point are not known. The chain couples TRBV4-3 to TRBJ1-2, with D perhaps matching TRBD1 (6 bases). The CDR3 region has the DNA TGCGCCAGCAGCCCCAAACAGGGTAACGGCTACACCTTC. This encodes CASSPKQGNGYTF.